This T cell receptor beta chain stems from a study of neoadjuvant anti-PD-1 for oral cavity cancer. Using immunoSEQ multiplex PCR, the repertoire was profiled, and TCRdb retains in-frame clones only, with some absent. The table has more than 25,000 clones, roughly 85% seen once. Described time point: after neoadjuvant nivolumab, at surgical resection. With 1 base removed from V and 4 bases from J, the gap between germline ends came to 14 bases. The CDR3 consists of 15 residues. Per the germline V gene, CDR1 is SEHNR and CDR2 is FQNEAQ (reference sequence). The origin of this receptor is a person between 40 and 79 years old with oral cavity squamous cell carcinoma. V usage is TRBV7-9 and J usage is TRBJ2-7; perhaps TRBD1 as D (5 bases). Source: PBMCs, taken after nivolumab (anti-PD-1) treatment. This CDR3 is CASSLGNLREYEQYF. In DNA, the CDR3 is TGTGCCAGCAGCTTAGGAAACCTCAGGGAATACGAGCAGTACTTC.